Shown below are 6 T cell receptor beta chains from a single sample sequenced in a study of T cell responses to AZD1222 COVID-19 vaccine. Repertoires were generated with immunoSEQ multiplex PCR, while TCRdb's copy carries only in-frame clones and drops some. The table has 100,000 to 150,000 clones, roughly 91% seen once. The sequenced sample was peripheral blood, obtained 28 days after the second AZD1222 dose. Receptor source: an adult who received the AZD1222 COVID-19 vaccine.

The CDR3 spells CATPPGTGGRQPQHF. The CDR3 nucleotides are TGCGCCACCCCCCCCGGGACAGGGGGTCGGCAGCCCCAGCATTTT. The V call is TRBV10-1, the J call TRBJ1-5; 11 nucleotides line up with TRBD1. J gave up 7 bases and V 10 bases, and 12 bases lay outside the gene matches. The length of the CDR3 is 15 residues. Per germline, CDR1 WNHNN and CDR2 SYGVQD (reference sequence).

The chain links TRBV5-1 to TRBJ2-3; D is possibly TRBD2 (5 bases). The CDR3 consists of 14 residues. The germline gives CDR1 SGHRS, CDR2 YFSETQ. With 3 bases removed from V and 1 base from J, the gap between germline ends came to 9 bases. CDR3 nucleotides: TGCGCCAGCAGCTCTAGCAGTCGCACAGATACGCAGTATTTT. It is translated as CASSSSSRTDTQYF.

The V and J genes are TRBV9 and TRBJ1-1; no clear D gene. The V end was cut by 0 bases, the J end by 1 base, with 7 bases between. CDR3 length: 14 residues. Germline CDR1 SGDLS, CDR2 YYNGEE. CDR3 DNA: TGTGCCAGCAGCGTAGGGGTCGGGAACACTGAAGCTTTCTTT. As protein: CASSVGVGNTEAFF.

This chain links TRBV18 with TRBJ2-1; no reliable D call. Germline V gives CDR1 KGHSH, CDR2 LQKENI. The CDR3 is 13 amino acids. Trimming cost V 2 bases and J 5 bases, with 7 bases left between them. The CDR3 here is CASSPISNNEQFF. CDR3 sequence (DNA): TGTGCCAGCTCACCAATTAGCAACAATGAGCAGTTCTTC.

Written as DNA, the CDR3 is TGCGCCAGCAGCTTGGAAAGGCCAGGAAGGACTGAAGCTTTCTTT. Protein: CASSLERPGRTEAFF. This chain links TRBV5-1 with TRBJ1-1; D is unresolved. There are 15 residues in the CDR3. V was shortened by 0 bases and J by 5 bases, with 14 bases between the two germline ends. Germline V gene data show CDR1 as SGHRS and CDR2 as YFSETQ.

The chain links TRBV5-5 to TRBJ2-2; TRBD1 matches at 7 bases. The CDR3 loop spans 17 amino acids. V trimming: 0 bases; J trimming: 0 bases; junction bases outside the gene matches: 5. The V gene's germline CDR1 is SGHKS and CDR2 YYEKEE (reference sequence). Here the CDR3 DNA reads TGTGCCAGCAGCTTGGCGGGACAGAGCGCGAACACCGGGGAGCTGTTTTTT. Its translation is CASSLAGQSANTGELFF.